This TCR beta chain was found in a study of T-cell memory formation after mild COVID-19. This clonotype was observed many times. TCRdb reprocessed the 5' RACE reads via MiXCR and lists one record per CDR3 protein. The table records 180,000 or so distinct CDR3 sequences, around 15% of them present only once. Germline lookup yields CDR1 DFQATT and CDR2 SNEGSKA (reference sequence). The CDR3 contains 11 residues. Trimming removed 1 base from V and 5 bases from J, with 5 bases in between. Specimen: PBMCs or a T cell subset sorted from them (not recorded which). This TCR came from an adult woman who had mild COVID-19 (a few samples of this study predate the infection). Cell type and time point are not known. The rearrangement joins TRBV20-1 to TRBJ2-5, with D uncertain. The CDR3 region is CSARARETQYF. In nucleotides, the CDR3 is TGCAGTGCTAGAGCCCGGGAGACCCAGTACTTC.